These 25 T cell receptor beta chains came from one sample sequenced in a study of T cell repertoires in cytomegalovirus infection. TCRdb called the reads again in MiXCR, with one record for every CDR3 protein. Here the sample spans about 140,000 distinct CDR3 sequences, about 6.5% being singletons. Material: PBMCs. The origin of the receptors is a human donor in good health (CMV status not recorded). Some clones in this sample may be carry-over from other donors' samples.

This clonotype was detected many times. The V gene is TRBV20-1, the J gene TRBJ2-1; 9 bases match TRBD2. From germline, CDR1 is DFQATT and CDR2 SNEGSKA (reference sequence). This CDR3 has 14 amino acids. V was clipped by 1 base and J by 7 bases; unmatched bases: 5. Here the CDR3 reads CSARGLAGRNEQFF. CDR3 sequence (DNA): TGCAGTGCTAGAGGTCTAGCGGGGAGGAATGAGCAGTTCTTC.

The table lists this clonotype with many counts. The chain links TRBV20-1 to TRBJ2-1; D possibly corresponds to TRBD1 (5 bases). Trimming removed 5 bases at V and 1 base at J, with 12 bases between. Germline V gives CDR1 DFQATT, CDR2 SNEGSKA (reference sequence). The CDR3 contains 14 residues. The CDR3 loop reads CSALSQGSYNEQFF. CDR3 in DNA: TGCAGTGCTTTATCCCAGGGATCCTACAATGAGCAGTTCTTC.

This clonotype ranks as medium-sized. The chain uses TRBV7-6 and TRBJ2-3; 7 bases are a match to TRBD1. Germline-derived CDR1 and CDR2 are SGHVS and FNYEAQ. J lost 0 bases, V lost 4 bases, and 7 bases had no gene match. The CDR3 has 16 residues. For the CDR3, the DNA is TGTGCCAGCAGCTCCGGACAGGCCTCTAGCACAGATACGCAGTATTTT. Encoded protein: CASSSGQASSTDTQYF.

This clonotype was recorded at least ten times. The CDR3 is CASSWTGEDTQYF. The CDR3 DNA sequence: TGTGCCAGCAGTTGGACAGGGGAAGATACGCAGTATTTT. The chain recombines TRBV6-1 with TRBJ2-3; 9 bases agree with TRBD1. This CDR3 spans 13 amino acids. Germline CDR1 MNHNS, CDR2 SASEGT. V was pared by 5 bases and J by 5 bases, with 2 bases of the junction left unmatched.

The J gene is TRBJ2-2, the V gene TRBV5-4, with D tentatively TRBD1 (5 bases). Germline lookup yields CDR1 SGHNT and CDR2 YYREEE (reference sequence). V lost 4 bases, J lost 0 bases, and 10 bases lay in between. CDR3 length equals 15 residues. The CDR3 nucleotides read TGTGCCAGCAGCCCGGGCAGGGCGAACACCGGGGAGCTGTTTTTT. Translating it yields CASSPGRANTGELFF. Combining the CDR3 with reference TRBV5-4 and TRBJ2-2 gives the whole variable domain ETGVTQSPTHLIKTRGQQVTLRCSSQSGHNTVSWYQQALGQGPQFIFQYYREEENGRGNFPPRFSGLQFPNYSSELNVNALELDDSALYLCASSPGRANTGELFFGEGSRLTVL.

The table lists this clonotype with many counts. In DNA form, the CDR3 reads TGTGCCAGCAGCGTAGGGCCCAGAAAGAACACTGAAGCTTTCTTT. Its protein product is CASSVGPRKNTEAFF. V usage is TRBV9 and J usage is TRBJ1-1; D not certain. This CDR3 comprises 15 residues. Germline V lookup: CDR1 SGDLS, CDR2 YYNGEE. Trimming took 0 bases from V and 1 from J, leaving 10 bases between them.

This clonotype was counted a few times. J is TRBJ2-3 and V is TRBV7-2, with TRBD2 matching 13 bases. Germline lookup yields CDR1 SGHTA and CDR2 FQGNSA. The CDR3 has 15 amino acids. V lost 2 bases and J lost 5; bases outside the gene matches: 1. The CDR3 is CASSLTSGGVDTQYF. CDR3 DNA sequence: TGTGCCAGCAGCTTAACTAGCGGGGGGGTAGATACGCAGTATTTT.

In its sample, this clonotype was seen a few times. The rearrangement links TRBV12-3 or TRBV12-4 to TRBJ2-2, with 9 bases that match TRBD2. With 7 bases clipped from V and 3 bases from J, the junction kept 9 bases outside the gene matches. The CDR3 consists of 16 residues. Here the CDR3 DNA reads TGTGCCAGCACCTTAGGGCTAGCGGGGTACACCGGGGAGCTGTTTTTT. Translated: CASTLGLAGYTGELFF.

At least ten counts were recorded for this clonotype. This chain connects TRBV28 to TRBJ1-2; perhaps TRBD1 as D (6 bases). The germline V gene encodes CDR1 MDHEN and CDR2 SYDVKM. Deletions cut 8 bases from V and 7 bases from J, with 14 bases between. This CDR3 is 12 amino acids long. Here the CDR3 reads CASLDSVGGYTF. Here the CDR3 DNA reads TGTGCCAGCCTGGACAGCGTGGGTGGCTACACCTTC.

There are many counts of this clonotype. The chain joins TRBV7-2 to TRBJ2-7; D is unclear. CDR1 SGHTA and CDR2 FQGNSA come from the germline V gene. Trimming left V 3 bases short and J 7 bases short, with 7 bases between. CDR3 length: 11 amino acids. CDR3 bases: TGTGCCAGCAGCTTCGTTGGAGAGCAGTACTTC. As protein: CASSFVGEQYF.

This clonotype was found many times. The rearrangement uses TRBV7-8 and TRBJ1-3, with D perhaps TRBD1 (5 bases). CDR1 SGHVS and CDR2 FQNEAQ come from the germline V gene. This CDR3 comprises 14 residues. The V end was cut by 2 bases, the J end by 4 bases, with 9 bases between. CDR3 protein: CASSLSRAGNTIYF. The CDR3 bases are TGTGCCAGCAGCTTATCCAGGGCGGGAAACACCATATATTTT.

There are a few counts of this clonotype. The chain combines TRBV28 with TRBJ2-3, with TRBD2 matching 9 bases. The trim removed 2 bases at V and 6 bases at J, leaving 15 bases unmatched. This CDR3 has 18 amino acids. Germline assignment: CDR1 MDHEN and CDR2 SYDVKM. The chain's CDR3 is CASSLRGLGTSLPDTQYF. CDR3 nucleotide sequence: TGTGCCAGCAGTTTAAGGGGGCTCGGGACTAGCCTGCCGGATACGCAGTATTTT.

The rearrangement uses TRBV19 and TRBJ2-7; 9 bases are shared with TRBD1. This CDR3 is built from 15 residues. V shed 3 bases, J shed 3 bases, and the junction held 6 bases outside the gene matches. The germline gives CDR1 LNHDA, CDR2 SQIVND (reference sequence). The CDR3 DNA follows: TGTGCCAGTAGTATTGCGGACAGGGGATACTACGAGCAGTACTTC. It encodes CASSIADRGYYEQYF.

This clonotype has a count of ten or more. V is TRBV20-1 and J is TRBJ2-1, with a tentative D call TRBD1 (6 bases). The CDR3 contains 13 residues. V was cut by 3 bases and J by 2 bases, with 8 bases left in between. CDR1 DFQATT and CDR2 SNEGSKA come from the germline V gene (reference sequence). The CDR3 DNA sequence: TGCAGTGCTAGGGGGGCTACCTACAATGAGCAGTTCTTC. Protein product: CSARGATYNEQFF.

There are a few counts of this clonotype. V usage is TRBV25-1 and J usage is TRBJ2-1, with D tentatively TRBD1 or TRBD2 (7 bases each). The germline gives CDR1 MGHDK, CDR2 SYGVNS. Trimming stripped 8 bases from V and 9 bases from J, with 14 bases between. The CDR3 spans 12 residues. CDR3 nucleotides: TGTGCCAGCTCCGTCAGGGGGGGTGAGCAGTTCTTC. As protein: CASSVRGGEQFF. Filled out from reference TRBV25-1 and TRBJ2-1, the complete variable domain reads EADIYQTPRYLVIGTGKKITLECSQTMGHDKMYWYQQDPGMELHLIHYSYGVNSTEKGDLSSESTVSRIRTEHFPLTLESARPSHTSQYLCASSVRGGEQFFGPGTRLTVL.

This clonotype was recorded a few times. The J gene is TRBJ1-1, the V gene TRBV5-1; D is unclear. Trimming left V 5 bases short and J 1 base short, with 9 bases between. This CDR3 region has 13 residues. Per germline, CDR1 SGHRS and CDR2 YFSETQ. In nucleotides, the CDR3 is TGCGCCAGCAGGGCAGGAGAGAACACTGAAGCTTTCTTT. Amino acids: CASRAGENTEAFF.

CDR3 nucleotide sequence: TGTGCCAGCAGTTTGGGCTGGGCGGCCCGCGCTTCCAATGAGCAGTTCTTC. Its translation: CASSLGWAARASNEQFF. The chain couples TRBV28 to TRBJ2-1, with no clear D. This CDR3 has 17 residues. Germline-derived CDR1 and CDR2 are MDHEN and SYDVKM. The germline V and J ends were trimmed by 3 bases and 6 bases, with 21 bases remaining between them.

This clonotype was found many times. The chain recombines TRBV6-6 with TRBJ2-3, with D unresolved. Germline V gene data show CDR1 as MNHNY and CDR2 as SVGAGI (reference sequence). The CDR3 loop spans 17 amino acids. V dropped 1 base and J dropped 2 bases, with 16 bases sitting between them. Here the CDR3 DNA reads TGTGCCAGCAGTTACTTAGTCGGCACTGGAAACACAGATACGCAGTATTTT. Amino acid sequence: CASSYLVGTGNTDTQYF.

This clonotype was counted ten times or more. The chain couples TRBV28 to TRBJ1-5; 8 bases are a match to TRBD1. The CDR3 covers 13 residues. V lost 2 bases, J lost 7 bases, and 1 base stayed unmatched. Looked up from germline, CDR1 is MDHEN and CDR2 is SYDVKM. The DNA of the CDR3 is TGTGCCAGCAGTTTACAGGGGGCGCAGCCCCAGCATTTT. Its translation is CASSLQGAQPQHF.

This clonotype showed up many times. The rearrangement joins TRBV7-2 to TRBJ2-1, with 10 bases aligning to TRBD2. Trimming cost V 8 bases and J 4 bases; bases outside gene matches: 8. In germline, CDR1 is SGHTA, CDR2 FQGNSA. The CDR3 spans 15 residues. The CDR3 spells CASSAQRGGYNEQFF. The CDR3 DNA reads as TGTGCCAGCTCGGCCCAGCGGGGGGGTTACAATGAGCAGTTCTTC.

This clonotype was counted ten times or more. The rearrangement links TRBV7-2 to TRBJ1-2; a weak D match, TRBD1 (6 bases). V lost 5 bases and J 0 bases, leaving 13 bases between the germline ends. The germline V gene encodes CDR1 SGHTA and CDR2 FQGNSA. This CDR3 is built from 15 residues. CDR3 loop: CASSRRAGANYGYTF. CDR3 DNA: TGTGCCAGCAGCCGCCGCGCAGGGGCTAACTATGGCTACACCTTC. Complete variable domain (other parts from reference TRBV7-2 and TRBJ1-2): GAGVSQSPSNKVTEKGKDVELRCDPISGHTALYWYRQSLGQGLEFLIYFQGNSAPDKSGLPSDRFSAERTGGSVSTLTIQRTQQEDSAVYLCASSRRAGANYGYTFGSGTRLTVV.

On this clonotype: One base away lies a much larger clone, so this may be a sequencing read error. The V and J genes are TRBV28 and TRBJ1-5; tentative D call: TRBD1 (5 bases). The CDR3 sequence is 17 residues long. The ends were cut back, 4 bases at V and 6 bases at J, with 22 bases in the middle. CDR1 is MDHEN and CDR2 is SYDVKM in the germline V gene. Written as DNA, the CDR3 is TGTGCCAGCAGTTCCTTTGGGACCCCGGGAAAAGGTCAGCCCCAGCATTTT. Its translation is CASSSFGTPGKGQPQHF.

This clonotype was counted between two and nine times. The chain uses TRBV28 and TRBJ2-4, with 8 bases that match TRBD1. The germline V gene encodes CDR1 MDHEN and CDR2 SYDVKM. This CDR3 is 13 amino acids long. After removal of 7 bases from V and 7 bases from J, the junction contained 6 bases not matched to a gene. CDR3 coding DNA: TGTGCCAGCAAAGGACAGGGTTTCAACATTCAGTACTTC. Amino acids: CASKGQGFNIQYF.

This clonotype was observed many times. V is TRBV7-2 and J is TRBJ1-2; D is uncertain. CDR3 length: 13 amino acids. Looked up from germline, CDR1 is SGHTA and CDR2 is FQGNSA. With 0 bases removed from V and 5 bases from J, the gap between germline ends came to 7 bases. CDR3 sequence: CASSLAGGYGYTF. The CDR3 nucleotides are TGTGCCAGCAGCTTAGCGGGCGGGTATGGCTACACCTTC.

The CDR3 loop reads CSARDGNAGEQYF. For the CDR3, the DNA is TGCAGTGCTAGAGATGGGAACGCGGGGGAGCAGTACTTC. The chain combines TRBV20-1 with TRBJ2-7; D might be TRBD2 (6 bases). The germline V gene has CDR1 DFQATT and CDR2 SNEGSKA (reference sequence). The CDR3 runs 13 residues. V was clipped by 0 bases and J by 7 bases, with 13 bases between them.